These T cell receptor beta chains were read from a single sample in a study of blood T cell repertoires in COVID-19. The table came from immunoSEQ multiplex PCR; TCRdb's copy has only in-frame clones and leaves some out. Here the sample spans roughly 150,000 clones, around 82% being singletons. Input material: peripheral blood. The origin of the receptors is a woman aged 80 or older with acute or convalescent COVID-19. Both conserved end residues are trimmed from each CDR3. Fields, in order: V gene, CDR3 protein.

v_call: TRBV7-3; cdr3_aa: ASSSRQGPNTGELF
v_call: TRBV11-3; cdr3_aa: ASSDLGGYGYT
v_call: TRBV11-2; cdr3_aa: ASTGLAGSPGSVHEQF
v_call: TRBV19; cdr3_aa: ASSTGLAGPQETQY
v_call: TRBV7-6; cdr3_aa: ASSLGETGNTIY
v_call: TRBV27; cdr3_aa: ASSSAGVLDDTQY
v_call: TRBV7-9; cdr3_aa: ASSPYGDTIY
v_call: TRBV10-3; cdr3_aa: ATGLTGGFEKLF
v_call: TRBV13; cdr3_aa: ASSLGQPANEKLF
v_call: TRBV19; cdr3_aa: ASSAGQGSGSPLH
v_call: TRBV10-1; cdr3_aa: ASSESIGRAYEQY
v_call: TRBV2; cdr3_aa: ASRGGPAVYGYT
v_call: TRBV10-3; cdr3_aa: AIRTGGSGNTIY
v_call: TRBV27; cdr3_aa: ASSTLLAGGEQF
v_call: TRBV5-5; cdr3_aa: ASSLLTGGVLGAF
v_call: TRBV19; cdr3_aa: ASNGGVGGETQY
v_call: TRBV27; cdr3_aa: ASSVTRQETQY
v_call: TRBV25-1; cdr3_aa: ASSEYRGTGELF
v_call: TRBV5-4; cdr3_aa: ASSLEGGDYGYT
v_call: TRBV20-1; cdr3_aa: SASSRQGASGANVLT
v_call: TRBV4-2; cdr3_aa: ASSQEGTGGLIGTQY
v_call: TRBV5-1; cdr3_aa: ASSLASRSSGNTIY
v_call: TRBV5-5; cdr3_aa: ASSLEGGVSSYNEQF
v_call: TRBV7-8; cdr3_aa: ASSSTGGYGYT
v_call: TRBV7-6; cdr3_aa: ASSHPLGDKKGEQY
v_call: TRBV2; cdr3_aa: ASSEQPGQGNEQF
v_call: TRBV5-4; cdr3_aa: ASSFRGLRYGYT
v_call: TRBV29-1; cdr3_aa: SAGGAGYGYT
v_call: TRBV5-1; cdr3_aa: ASSKLAGGQETQY
v_call: TRBV6-2/TRBV6-3; cdr3_aa: ASSYSRQQPQH
v_call: TRBV5-6; cdr3_aa: ASSRGINYGYT
v_call: TRBV7-2; cdr3_aa: ASSFDRNSNQPQH
v_call: TRBV6-1; cdr3_aa: ASSDRDRGGDTQY
v_call: TRBV9; cdr3_aa: ASSVVAGANTGELF
v_call: TRBV19; cdr3_aa: ASTHRGAGTYEQY
v_call: TRBV29-1; cdr3_aa: SVERPGAEAF
v_call: TRBV6-1; cdr3_aa: ASSERGTGGARAEAF
v_call: TRBV28; cdr3_aa: ASIGGANTEAF
v_call: TRBV19; cdr3_aa: ASSMGRDRVYGYT
v_call: TRBV30; cdr3_aa: AWSVAGLNQPQH
v_call: TRBV18; cdr3_aa: ASSSILTSGGTNTRELF
v_call: TRBV6-1; cdr3_aa: ASSEGEGRNYGYT